Sequencing of this TCR beta chain was carried out in a study of CD8+CD57+ T cells in acquired aplastic anemia. Study-wide background: Sorted CD4+ and CD8+ cells gave an average of roughly 3.5 ug of DNA.

Findings and limits, study-wide: In CD8+ cells, Simpson's diversity showed no significant difference between patients and controls. There were about 27 CD8+ CDR3 sequences that occurred in both patients and controls.

Remarks on this clonotype: Its antigen is unidentified.

The CDR3 consists of 14 residues. Germline CDR1 LNHNV, CDR2 YYDKDF (reference sequence). V was clipped by 6 bases and J by 7 bases; unmatched bases: 8. It was genomic DNA that served as the template for profiling TCR beta VDJ and CDR3. Each CDR3 protein is one row after TCRdb ran MiXCR on the reads. The sample records about half a million distinct CDR3 sequences, around 33% being singletons. Sequenced patients had shown CD8+CD57+ cell expansion by flow cytometry. Severe acquired aplastic anemia was the diagnosis recorded for all patients. This TCR was sampled from a human donor with aplastic anemia. V is TRBV15 and J is TRBJ1-5; 8 nucleotides agree with TRBD1. Input material: sorted CD4+, CD8+, or CD8+CD57+ T cells (not recorded which) from PBMCs. CDR3 residues: CATRTGEGGQPQHF. As DNA, the CDR3 is TGTGCCACCAGGACAGGGGAGGGCGGGCAGCCCCAGCATTTT.